This T cell receptor beta chain was sequenced for a study of Ad26.COV2.S vaccination and SARS-CoV-2 variants (dated by TCRdb to about 2021). Broadly, across the study: Vaccine-arm donors came from COV1001, a multicentre, randomized, double-blind, placebo-controlled phase I-IIa trial of Ad26.COV2.S in healthy adults. Ad26.COV2.S was given intramuscularly at 5x10^10 or 1x10^11 viral particles, as a single shot or as two shots 56 days apart. TCRbeta repertoire sequencing was used to assess the specificity and breadth of SARS-CoV-2-reactive T cell receptors after Ad26.COV2.S vaccination. The TCR-sequenced set comprised roughly 30 samples: around 20 Ad26.COV2.S vaccine recipients, 5 placebo recipients and 8 SARS-CoV-2 convalescent individuals. Trial participants were randomized into five groups of five, in which low-dose or high-dose Ad26.COV2.S was given once or twice, or placebo was given on both occasions. Investigators did not know the trial group allocation while performing experiments and assessing outcomes. The research as a whole found: Vaccine and placebo recipients had similar non-spike TCR breadth, a finding consistent with the vaccine containing only spike. The authors noted that the TCR breadth and depth analyses may have underestimated total T cell responses. The study was not powered for comparison of responses between vaccine doses or regimens. Compared with placebo recipients, Ad26.COV2.S recipients showed higher spike-specific TCR breadth (P = 0.0014). After vaccination, spike-specific CD8+ and CD4+ T cell responses were reported to show substantial breadth.

This sample's treatment or condition label indicates: 15 to 20 received Ad26.COV2.S at low or high dose, single or two shots; 5 received placebo; per-sample allocation not given. For vaccine and placebo recipients, the sequenced repertoires came from samples collected on day 63 after the first injection. Cohort 1b enrolled about two dozen adults aged 18-55 years at a single site in Boston, USA, between 29 July and 7 August 2020. As a vaccine, Ad26.COV2.S was a replication-incompetent adenovirus type 26 vector that expressed a prefusion-stabilized SARS-CoV-2 spike protein derived from the original Wuhan strain. For this clone: No antigen is known for it. Base qualities are missing; no much larger clone stands one base away.

The immunoSEQ Assay was used to sequence TCRbeta CDR3 regions. After extraction, genomic DNA underwent amplification by bias-controlled multiplex PCR, followed by high-throughput sequencing. Processing in the source paper ran as follows. To quantify the absolute abundance of each unique TCRbeta CDR3 region, sequences were collapsed and filtered. T cell fraction was estimated by normalizing TCRbeta template counts to usable DNA, which was measured by amplifying reference genes present in all nucleated cells. Repertoire TCRs were annotated as SARS-CoV-2-specific by exact matching of V gene, CDR3 amino acid sequence and J gene to a known reactive TCR set. The reference SARS-CoV-2 TCR set came from MIRA and was filtered for enrichment in COVID-19-positive ImmuneCODE repertoires, removing public or cross-reactive TCRs. Based on the MIRA antigens, annotated TCRs were further analysed at the level of specific ORF or position within ORF. Breadth was defined as annotated unique rearrangements over total unique productive rearrangements; depth was the summed frequency of those rearrangements. Group comparisons of TCR breadth used two-sided Wilcoxon rank-sum tests. Drawn from immuneACCESS, this table holds only the in-frame rearrangements with V and J called that TCRdb kept. Clones are partly lost; checked studies trace under half to an unresolved V gene and leave the rest unexplained. V and J calls and clone size are as listed in that table; D and trimming were resolved from the DNA. The sample yields 250,000 to 300,000 clones; roughly 86% were counted once. The ten largest clones add up to 2.5% to 3.5% of the sample.

Material: peripheral blood, obtained in a trial of Ad26.COV2.S vaccine versus placebo. This receptor was taken from a person aged 18-65 years who received the Ad26.COV2.S COVID-19 vaccine or a placebo.

The CDR3 protein: CASSPRTGQEGYTF. The sequence in DNA is TGTGCCAGCAGCCCCAGGACAGGGCAAGAAGGCTACACCTTC. This chain is built from TRBV7-2 and TRBJ1-2, and TRBD1 matches 8 of the central bases. CDR1 and CDR2 are drawn from the germline V gene: SGHTA, FQGNSA. Clipping removes 5 bases from V and 8 bases from J, with 10 as the unmatched junction base count. Reading from cysteine to phenylalanine, the CDR3 counts 14 amino acids. Only the CDR3 region is kept as DNA, spanning 42 bases read in frame from base 1.